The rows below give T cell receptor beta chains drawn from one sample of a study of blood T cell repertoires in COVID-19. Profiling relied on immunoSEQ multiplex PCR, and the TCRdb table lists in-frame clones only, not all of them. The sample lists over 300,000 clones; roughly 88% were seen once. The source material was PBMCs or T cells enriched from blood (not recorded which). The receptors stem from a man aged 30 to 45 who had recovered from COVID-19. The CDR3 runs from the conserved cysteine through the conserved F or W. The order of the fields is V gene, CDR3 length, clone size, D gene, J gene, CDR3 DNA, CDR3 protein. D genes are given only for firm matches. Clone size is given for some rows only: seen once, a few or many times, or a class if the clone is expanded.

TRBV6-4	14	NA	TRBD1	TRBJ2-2	TGTGCCACCCGAAGGGACAGTCACACCGGGGAGCTGTTTTTT	CATRRDSHTGELFF
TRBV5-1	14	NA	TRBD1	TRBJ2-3	TGCGCCAGCAGCTCTGACAGGGGTGGAGATACGCAGTATTTT	CASSSDRGGDTQYF
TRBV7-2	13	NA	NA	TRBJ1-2	TGTGCCAGCAGCTTAACAGCAGACGCGAGCTACACCTTC	CASSLTADASYTF
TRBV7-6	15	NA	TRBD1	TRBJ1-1	TGTGCCAGCAGCGAATTAGGACAGGGGGACACTGAAGCTTTCTTT	CASSELGQGDTEAFF
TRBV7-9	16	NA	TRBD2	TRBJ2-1	TGTGCCAGCAGCCCTGAACTAGCGGGGGAGTTCAATGAGCAGTTCTTC	CASSPELAGEFNEQFF
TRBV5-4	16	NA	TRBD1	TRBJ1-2	TGTGCCAGCAGCCTGCAGGGGGCGGTGGGTAACTATGGCTACACCTTC	CASSLQGAVGNYGYTF
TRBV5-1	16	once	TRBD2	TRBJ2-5	TGCGCCAGCAGCTTGGGGGCAGCGGGGGGCCAAGAGACCCAGTACTTC	CASSLGAAGGQETQYF
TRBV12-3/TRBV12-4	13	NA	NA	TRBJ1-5	TGTGCCAGCAGCCCGAGGGCCCAACAGCCCCAGCATTTT	CASSPRAQQPQHF
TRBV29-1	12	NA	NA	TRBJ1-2	TGCAGCGTTGGGTGGGGGGAATATGGCTACACCTTC	CSVGWGEYGYTF
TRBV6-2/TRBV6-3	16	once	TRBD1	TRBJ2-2	TGTGCCAGCAGCTGGGGGACAGGCAGTTCTGGCGGGGAGCTGTTTTTT	CASSWGTGSSGGELFF
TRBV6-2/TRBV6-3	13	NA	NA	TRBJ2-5	TGTGCCAGCAGTGACCCAGGTAGAGAGACCCAGTACTTC	CASSDPGRETQYF
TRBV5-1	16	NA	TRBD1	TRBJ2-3	TGCGCCAGCAGCTTGGAGGGACAGGGCCATATTGATACGCAGTATTTT	CASSLEGQGHIDTQYF
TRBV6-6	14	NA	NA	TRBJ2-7	TGTGCCAGCAGTTACGGCGGAGGCTCCTACGAGCAGTACTTC	CASSYGGGSYEQYF
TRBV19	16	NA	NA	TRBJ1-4	TGTGCCAGTACCCCCTCCTGGACCAGCGGAGGGGAAAAACTGTTTTTT	CASTPSWTSGGEKLFF
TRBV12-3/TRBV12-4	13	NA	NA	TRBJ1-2	TGTGCCAGCACCCTGGAGTGGGGGGGCGGCTACACCTTC	CASTLEWGGGYTF
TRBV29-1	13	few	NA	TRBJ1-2	TGCAGCGCAAGCGTCCCCAAAAAGCATGGCTACACCTTC	CSASVPKKHGYTF
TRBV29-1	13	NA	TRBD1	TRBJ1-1	TGCAGCGGCCAACAGGGGGCGAACACTGAAGCTTTCTTT	CSGQQGANTEAFF
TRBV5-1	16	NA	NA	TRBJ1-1	TGCGCCAGCAGCTTGGAACAGGGTCTAAGGAACACTGAAGCTTTCTTT	CASSLEQGLRNTEAFF
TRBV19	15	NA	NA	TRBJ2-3	TGTGCCAGTAGTATGGCAGGGGTCGTAGCAGATACGCAGTATTTT	CASSMAGVVADTQYF
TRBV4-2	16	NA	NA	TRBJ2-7	TGTGCCAGCAGCCAAGAAATTGGTAGGGGATCCTACGAGCAGTACTTC	CASSQEIGRGSYEQYF
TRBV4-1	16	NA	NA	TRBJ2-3	TGCGCCAGCAGCCATGCCGGGACTCGACGCACAGATACGCAGTATTTT	CASSHAGTRRTDTQYF
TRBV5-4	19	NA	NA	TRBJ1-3	TGTGCCAGCAGCTTGTATCAGGGGTTGGAACCTCGGCTCGGAAACACCATATATTTT	CASSLYQGLEPRLGNTIYF
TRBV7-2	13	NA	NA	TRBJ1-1	TGTGCCAGCAGCTTAGTCCCTAACACTGAAGCTTTCTTT	CASSLVPNTEAFF
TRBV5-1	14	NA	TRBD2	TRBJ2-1	TGCGCCAGCAGCGAAGCGGGGGGGCCGAGTGAGCAGTTCTTC	CASSEAGGPSEQFF
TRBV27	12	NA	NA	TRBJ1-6	TGTGCCAGCGGACAGAGGGGTTCACCCCTCCACTTT	CASGQRGSPLHF
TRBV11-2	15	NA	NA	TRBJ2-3	TGTGCCAGCAGCCAACCGGACAGATACACAGATACGCAGTATTTT	CASSQPDRYTDTQYF
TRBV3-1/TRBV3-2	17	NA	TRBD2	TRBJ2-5	TGTGCCAGCAGCCAAGATTGGAGCGGGGGGTTGCGGGAGACCCAGTACTTC	CASSQDWSGGLRETQYF
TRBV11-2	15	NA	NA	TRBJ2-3	TGTGCCAGCAGCTTAATGTTACAGCTCACAGATACGCAGTATTTT	CASSLMLQLTDTQYF
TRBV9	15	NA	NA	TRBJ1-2	TGTGCCAGCAGCCCCACCCCGTGGGCAGGGGATGGCTACACCTTC	CASSPTPWAGDGYTF
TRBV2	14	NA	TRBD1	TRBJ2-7	TGTGCCAGTAGATTGGGACAGGGGGTTTACGAGCAGTACTTC	CASRLGQGVYEQYF
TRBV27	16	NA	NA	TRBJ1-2	TGTGCCAGCGGGGGCGGATGGGGGAAGAGGAACTATGGCTACACCTTC	CASGGGWGKRNYGYTF
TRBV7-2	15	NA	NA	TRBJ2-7	TGTGCCAGCAGAAAAGACCCTGTAGCCATCTACGAGCAGTACTTC	CASRKDPVAIYEQYF
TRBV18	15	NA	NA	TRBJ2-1	TGTGCCAGCTCACCAAGGAGGGGTCCGCGCTATGAGCAGTTCTTC	CASSPRRGPRYEQFF
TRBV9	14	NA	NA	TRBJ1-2	TGTGCCAGCAGTCGACAGGAGGCTAACTATGGCTACACCTTC	CASSRQEANYGYTF
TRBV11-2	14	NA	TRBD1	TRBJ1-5	TGTGCCAGCAGCCCGGACAGGGGAGATCAGCCCCAGCATTTT	CASSPDRGDQPQHF
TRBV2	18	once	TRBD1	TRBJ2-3	TGTGCCAGCAAGATCGACCTAGGCGGGGACAGGGCCACAGATACGCAGTATTTT	CASKIDLGGDRATDTQYF
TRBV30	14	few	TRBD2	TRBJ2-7	TGTGCCTGGCCCATAGCGGGGGTGATCTACGAGCAGTACTTC	CAWPIAGVIYEQYF